The 5 T cell receptor beta chains listed next were all sequenced from one sample in a study of blood T cell repertoires in COVID-19. Only in-frame clones appear in the TCRdb table, and some are missing; sequencing was by immunoSEQ multiplex PCR. The sample carries about 68,000 clones, roughly 91% recorded once. Sequencing used peripheral blood. All receptors come from a man in his forties with COVID-19, enrolled during active disease.

There are a few counts of this clone. V and J are TRBV3-1 (or the pseudogene TRBV3-2) and TRBJ1-6; possible D gene TRBD1, 6 bases. V dropped 4 bases and J dropped 13 bases, with 20 bases sitting between them. This CDR3 region has 15 residues. Per germline, CDR1 LGHDT and CDR2 YNNKEL (reference sequence). Here the CDR3 DNA reads TGTGCCAGCAGCCCCGGGTGGGGGGGACACTTCCCCCTCCACTTT. Translated, it gives CASSPGWGGHFPLHF.

This chain connects TRBV10-1 to TRBJ2-3; no clear D gene. Germline V gene lookup returns CDR1 WNHNN and CDR2 SYGVQD (reference sequence). The CDR3 totals 13 residues. V was cut by 0 bases and J by 6 bases, with 7 bases left in between. The CDR3 is CASSESLIDTQYF. The CDR3 DNA is TGCGCCAGCAGTGAGTCTCTAATTGATACGCAGTATTTT.

The V and J genes are TRBV3-1 (or the pseudogene TRBV3-2) and TRBJ2-7; 7 nucleotides agree with TRBD1. Germline CDR1 is LGHDT and CDR2 is YNNKEL (reference sequence). The ends lost 7 bases at V and 1 base at J; junction bases unmatched: 10. The CDR3 contains 15 residues. CDR3 sequence (DNA): TGTGCCAGCAAAAAAGACAGGGTACAATCCTACGAGCAGTACTTC. Translated: CASKKDRVQSYEQYF.

In this sample, this clone turned up once. V and J are TRBV19 and TRBJ1-4, with D unclear. CDR1 and CDR2 from the germline V gene are LNHDA and SQIVND (reference sequence). This CDR3 contains 15 residues. Trimming took 4 bases from V and 4 from J, leaving 13 bases between them. CDR3: CASSTTTGSNEKLFF. For the CDR3, the DNA is TGTGCCAGTAGTACTACGACGGGGAGTAATGAAAAACTGTTTTTT.

The gene calls are TRBV9 and TRBJ2-1; D gene ambiguous. CDR1 is SGDLS, CDR2 YYNGEE, per germline. There are 14 residues in the CDR3. V lost 0 bases, J lost 3 bases, and 7 bases lay in between. CDR3 protein: CASSVETIYNEQFF. The CDR3 DNA reads TGTGCCAGCAGCGTAGAAACTATCTACAATGAGCAGTTCTTC. The full variable domain, in which reference TRBV9 and TRBJ2-1 provide the parts outside the CDR3, is DSGVTQTPKHLITATGQRVTLRCSPRSGDLSVYWYQQSLDQGLQFLIQYYNGEERAKGNILERFSAQQFPDLHSELNLSSLELGDSALYFCASSVETIYNEQFFGPGTRLTVL.